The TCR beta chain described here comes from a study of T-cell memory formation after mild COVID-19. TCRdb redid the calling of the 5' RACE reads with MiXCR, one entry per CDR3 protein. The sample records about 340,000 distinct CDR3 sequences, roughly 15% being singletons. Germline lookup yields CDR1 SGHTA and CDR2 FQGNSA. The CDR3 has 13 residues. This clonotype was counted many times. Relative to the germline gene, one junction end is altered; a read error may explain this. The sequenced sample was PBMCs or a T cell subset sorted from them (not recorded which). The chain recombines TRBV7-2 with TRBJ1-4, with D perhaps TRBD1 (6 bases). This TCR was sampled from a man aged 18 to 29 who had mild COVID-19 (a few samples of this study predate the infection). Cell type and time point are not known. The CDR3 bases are TGTGCCAGCAGCTCGGGACATAATGGAAAACTGTTTTTT. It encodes CASSSGHNGKLFF.